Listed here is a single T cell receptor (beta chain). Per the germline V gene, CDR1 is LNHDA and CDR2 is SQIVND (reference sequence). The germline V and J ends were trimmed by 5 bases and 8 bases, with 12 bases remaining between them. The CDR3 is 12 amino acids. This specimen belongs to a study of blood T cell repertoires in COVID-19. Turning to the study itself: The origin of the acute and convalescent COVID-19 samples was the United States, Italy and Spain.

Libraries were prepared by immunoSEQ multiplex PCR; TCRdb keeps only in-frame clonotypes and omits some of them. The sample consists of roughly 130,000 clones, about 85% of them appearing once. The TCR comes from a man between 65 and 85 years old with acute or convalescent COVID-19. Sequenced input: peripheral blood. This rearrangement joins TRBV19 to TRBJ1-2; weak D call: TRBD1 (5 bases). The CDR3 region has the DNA TGTGCCAGTAGTCCCCGGGGGGTCGGCTACACCTTC. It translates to CASSPRGVGYTF.